This T cell receptor (beta chain) is drawn from a study of shared clonotypes between healthy human individuals. Germline V CDR1 and CDR2: SGHRS, YFSETQ. This CDR3 is built from 15 residues. Trimming took 1 base from V and 2 from J, leaving 13 bases between them. General study points: Only blood was sampled, and tissue TCR repertoires likely differ from blood ones.

Each of the donors was a healthy adult who was HIV-negative and had not had a recent acute infection or vaccination. Points on this clone: Antigen specificity is unknown.

Data came from immunoSEQ multiplex PCR; TCRdb stores just in-frame clones and leaves some out. The sample shows approximately 500,000 clones, 70% to 85% of them seen only once. The chain recombines TRBV5-1 with TRBJ2-7; TRBD1 might be the D (5 bases). This TCR came from a woman in her forties in good health. Some clones in this sample may be carry-over from other donors' samples. Sequencing was performed on PBMCs. The CDR3: CASSLLSKGPYEQYF. The DNA for the CDR3 is TGCGCCAGCAGCTTGTTGTCGAAGGGGCCCTACGAGCAGTACTTC.